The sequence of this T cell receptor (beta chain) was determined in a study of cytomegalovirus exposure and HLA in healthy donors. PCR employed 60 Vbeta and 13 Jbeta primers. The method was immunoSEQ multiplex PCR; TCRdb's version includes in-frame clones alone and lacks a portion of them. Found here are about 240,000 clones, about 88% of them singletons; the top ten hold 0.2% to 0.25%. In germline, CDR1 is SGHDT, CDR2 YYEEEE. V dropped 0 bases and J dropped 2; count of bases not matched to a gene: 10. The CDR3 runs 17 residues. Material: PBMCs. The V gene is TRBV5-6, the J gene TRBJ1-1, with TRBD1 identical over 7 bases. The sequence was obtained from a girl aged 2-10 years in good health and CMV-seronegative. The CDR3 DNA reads TGTGCCAGCAGCTTGGTGTCAGCGAACAGGGGAAACACTGAAGCTTTCTTT. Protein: CASSLVSANRGNTEAFF.